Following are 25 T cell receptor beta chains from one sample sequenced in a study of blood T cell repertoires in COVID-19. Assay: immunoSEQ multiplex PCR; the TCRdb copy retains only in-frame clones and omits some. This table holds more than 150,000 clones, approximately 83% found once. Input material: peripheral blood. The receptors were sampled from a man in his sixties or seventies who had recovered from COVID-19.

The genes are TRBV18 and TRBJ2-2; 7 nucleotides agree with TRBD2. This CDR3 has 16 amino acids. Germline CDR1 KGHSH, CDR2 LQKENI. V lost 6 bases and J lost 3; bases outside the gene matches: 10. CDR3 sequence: CASSLNGLVHTGELFF. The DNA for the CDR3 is TGTGCCAGCTCTCTTAACGGACTAGTGCACACCGGGGAGCTGTTTTTT. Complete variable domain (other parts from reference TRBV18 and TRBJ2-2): NAGVMQNPRHLVRRRGQEARLRCSPMKGHSHVYWYRQLPEEGLKFMVYLQKENIIDESGMPKERFSAEFPKEGPSILRIQQVVRGDSAAYFCASSLNGLVHTGELFFGEGSRLTVL.

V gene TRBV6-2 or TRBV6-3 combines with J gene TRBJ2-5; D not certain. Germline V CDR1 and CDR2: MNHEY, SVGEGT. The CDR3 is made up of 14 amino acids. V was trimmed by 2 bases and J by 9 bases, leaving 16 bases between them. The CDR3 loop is CASSYEPSARSQYF. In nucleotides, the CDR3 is TGTGCCAGCAGTTACGAGCCAAGCGCTCGTTCCCAGTACTTC.

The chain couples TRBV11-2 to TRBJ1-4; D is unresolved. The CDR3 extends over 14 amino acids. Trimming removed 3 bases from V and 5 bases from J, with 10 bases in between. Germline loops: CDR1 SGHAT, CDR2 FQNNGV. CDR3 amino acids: CASSFTVNNEKLFF. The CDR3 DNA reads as TGTGCCAGCAGCTTTACAGTCAACAATGAAAAACTGTTTTTT.

As DNA, the CDR3 is TGTGCCAGCAGCCCACAGCGGGAGGGCGGGGATACGCAGTATTTT. Translating gives CASSPQREGGDTQYF. This chain joins TRBV7-9 and TRBJ2-3; 10 nucleotides line up with TRBD2. J gave up 6 bases and V 5 bases, and 8 bases lay outside the gene matches. The CDR3 covers 15 residues. Germline values: CDR1 SEHNR, CDR2 FQNEAQ (reference sequence). Full variable domain (outside the CDR3, taken from reference TRBV7-9 and TRBJ2-3): DTGVSQNPRHKITKRGQNVTFRCDPISEHNRLYWYRQTLGQGPEFLTYFQNEAQLEKSRLLSDRFSAERPKGSFSTLEIQRTEQGDSAMYLCASSPQREGGDTQYFGPGTRLTVL.

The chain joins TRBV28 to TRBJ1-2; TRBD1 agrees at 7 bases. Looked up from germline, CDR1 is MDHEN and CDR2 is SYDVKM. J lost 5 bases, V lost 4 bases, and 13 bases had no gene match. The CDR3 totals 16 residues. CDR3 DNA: TGTGCCAGCAGTTCCTCCGGGACAGATGGAGTTTATGGCTACACCTTC. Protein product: CASSSSGTDGVYGYTF.

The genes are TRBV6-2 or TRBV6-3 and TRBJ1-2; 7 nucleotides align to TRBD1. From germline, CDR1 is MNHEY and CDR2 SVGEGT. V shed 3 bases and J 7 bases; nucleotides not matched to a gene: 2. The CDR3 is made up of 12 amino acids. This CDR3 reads CASSYHRGGYTF. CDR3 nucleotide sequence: TGTGCCAGCAGTTATCACAGGGGTGGCTACACCTTC.

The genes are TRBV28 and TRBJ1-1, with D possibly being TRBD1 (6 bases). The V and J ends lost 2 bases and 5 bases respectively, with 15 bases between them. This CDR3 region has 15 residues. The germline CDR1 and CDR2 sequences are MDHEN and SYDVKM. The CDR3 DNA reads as TGTGCCAGCAGTTTAACCCAGGGGCGCGGGACTGAAGCTTTCTTT. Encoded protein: CASSLTQGRGTEAFF.

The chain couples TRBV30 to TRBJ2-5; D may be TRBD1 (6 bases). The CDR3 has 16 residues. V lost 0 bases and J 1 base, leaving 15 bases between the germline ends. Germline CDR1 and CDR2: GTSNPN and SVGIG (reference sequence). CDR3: CAWSVGRRDTQETQYF. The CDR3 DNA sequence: TGTGCCTGGAGTGTGGGCCGCCGGGACACCCAAGAGACCCAGTACTTC.

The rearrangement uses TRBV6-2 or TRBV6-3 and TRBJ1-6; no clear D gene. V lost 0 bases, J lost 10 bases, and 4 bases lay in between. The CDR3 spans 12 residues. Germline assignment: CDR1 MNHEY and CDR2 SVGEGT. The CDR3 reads CASSYSSSPLHF. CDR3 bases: TGTGCCAGCAGTTACTCGAGCTCACCCCTCCACTTT.

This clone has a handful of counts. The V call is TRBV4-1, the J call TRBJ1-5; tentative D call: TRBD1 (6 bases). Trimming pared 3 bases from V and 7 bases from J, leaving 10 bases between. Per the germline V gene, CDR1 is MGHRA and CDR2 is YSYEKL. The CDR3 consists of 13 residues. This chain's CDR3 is CASSQDSWQPQHF. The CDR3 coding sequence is TGCGCCAGCAGCCAGGACAGTTGGCAGCCCCAGCATTTT.

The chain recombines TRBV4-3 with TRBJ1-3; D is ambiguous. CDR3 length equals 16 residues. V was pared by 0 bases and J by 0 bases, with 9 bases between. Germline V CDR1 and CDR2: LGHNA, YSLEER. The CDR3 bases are TGCGCCAGCAGCCAAGATAGTATCCGCTCTGGAAACACCATATATTTT. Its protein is CASSQDSIRSGNTIYF.

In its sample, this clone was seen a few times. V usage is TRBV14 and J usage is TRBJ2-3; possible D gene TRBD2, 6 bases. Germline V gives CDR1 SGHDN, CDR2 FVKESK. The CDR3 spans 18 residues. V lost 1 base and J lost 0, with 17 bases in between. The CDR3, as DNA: TGTGCCAGCAGCCAAGGAAGGAGCAGGCGGGAAAGCACAGATACGCAGTATTTT. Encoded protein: CASSQGRSRRESTDTQYF.

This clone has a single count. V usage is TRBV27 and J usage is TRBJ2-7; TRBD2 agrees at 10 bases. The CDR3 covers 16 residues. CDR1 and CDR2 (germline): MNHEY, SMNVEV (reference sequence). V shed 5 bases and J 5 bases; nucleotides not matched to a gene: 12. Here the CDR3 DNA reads TGTGCCAGCAGTACCACCCTTGTAGCGGGAGGTAACGAGCAGTACTTC. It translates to CASSTTLVAGGNEQYF.

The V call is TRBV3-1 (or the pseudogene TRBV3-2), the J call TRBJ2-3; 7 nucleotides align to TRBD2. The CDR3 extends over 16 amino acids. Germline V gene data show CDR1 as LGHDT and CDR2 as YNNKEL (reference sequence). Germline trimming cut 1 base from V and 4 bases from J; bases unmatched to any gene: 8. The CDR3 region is CASSQGLAGDADTQYF. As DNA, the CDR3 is TGTGCCAGCAGCCAAGGTCTTGCGGGAGATGCAGATACGCAGTATTTT.

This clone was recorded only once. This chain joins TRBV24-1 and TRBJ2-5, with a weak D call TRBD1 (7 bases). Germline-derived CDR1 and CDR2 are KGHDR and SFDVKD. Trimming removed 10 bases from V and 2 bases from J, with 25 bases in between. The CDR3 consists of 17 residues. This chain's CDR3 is CATKGAPGAGAQETQYF. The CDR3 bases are TGTGCCACAAAGGGGGCACCGGGGGCCGGGGCACAAGAGACCCAGTACTTC.

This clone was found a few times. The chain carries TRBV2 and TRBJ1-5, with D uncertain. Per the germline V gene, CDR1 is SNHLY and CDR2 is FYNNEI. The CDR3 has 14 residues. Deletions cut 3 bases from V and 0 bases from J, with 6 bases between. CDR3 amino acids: CASSDYHSNQPQHF. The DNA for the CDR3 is TGTGCCAGCAGTGACTACCATAGCAATCAGCCCCAGCATTTT.

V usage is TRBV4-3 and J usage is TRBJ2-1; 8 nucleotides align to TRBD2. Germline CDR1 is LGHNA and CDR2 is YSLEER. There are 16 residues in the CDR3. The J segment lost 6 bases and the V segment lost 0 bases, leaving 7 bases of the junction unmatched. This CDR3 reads CASSQESSGRFNEQFF. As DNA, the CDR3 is TGCGCCAGCAGCCAAGAATCTAGCGGGCGCTTCAATGAGCAGTTCTTC.

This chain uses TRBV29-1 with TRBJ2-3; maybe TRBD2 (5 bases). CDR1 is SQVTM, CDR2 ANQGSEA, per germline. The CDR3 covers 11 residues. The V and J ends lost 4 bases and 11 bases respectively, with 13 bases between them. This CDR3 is CSVGVLGVQYF. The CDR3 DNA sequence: TGCAGCGTTGGTGTACTAGGAGTGCAGTATTTT.

CDR3 DNA sequence: TGTGCCAGCAGCTTCAATCTGAAGGGGTCCTACAATGAGCAGTTCTTC. This sequence encodes CASSFNLKGSYNEQFF. The rearrangement uses TRBV7-8 and TRBJ2-1, with D tentatively TRBD1 (5 bases). The V gene's germline CDR1 is SGHVS and CDR2 FQNEAQ. V lost 3 bases to trimming and J lost 1 base, with 13 bases between them. This CDR3 is 16 amino acids long.

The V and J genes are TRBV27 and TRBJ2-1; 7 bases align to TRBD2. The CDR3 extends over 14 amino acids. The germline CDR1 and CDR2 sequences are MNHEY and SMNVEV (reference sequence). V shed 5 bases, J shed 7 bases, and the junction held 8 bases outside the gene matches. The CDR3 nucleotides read TGTGCCAGCAGTGGACTAGGAGGAGTTAATGAGCAGTTCTTC. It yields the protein CASSGLGGVNEQFF.

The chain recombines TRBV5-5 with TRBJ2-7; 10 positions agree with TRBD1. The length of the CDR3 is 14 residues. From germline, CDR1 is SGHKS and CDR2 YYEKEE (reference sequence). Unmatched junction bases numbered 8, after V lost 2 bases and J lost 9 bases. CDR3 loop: CASSFRDRGMGQYF. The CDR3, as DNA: TGTGCCAGCAGCTTCCGGGACAGGGGAATGGGGCAGTACTTC. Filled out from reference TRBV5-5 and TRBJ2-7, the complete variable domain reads DAGVTQSPTHLIKTRGQQVTLRCSPISGHKSVSWYQQVLGQGPQFIFQYYEKEERGRGNFPDRFSARQFPNYSSELNVNALLLGDSALYLCASSFRDRGMGQYFGPGTRLTVT.

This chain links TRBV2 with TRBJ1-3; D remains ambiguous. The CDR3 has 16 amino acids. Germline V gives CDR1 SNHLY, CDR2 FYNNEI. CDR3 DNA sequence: TGTGGGAGTACACTAGAAGCATCGGGCTCTGGAAACACCATATATTTT. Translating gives CGSTLEASGSGNTIYF.

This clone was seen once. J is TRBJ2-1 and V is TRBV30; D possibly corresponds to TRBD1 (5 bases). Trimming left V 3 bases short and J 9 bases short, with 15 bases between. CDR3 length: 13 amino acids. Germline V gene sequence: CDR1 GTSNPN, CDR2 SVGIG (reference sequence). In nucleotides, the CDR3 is TGTGCCTGGAGCCAGGATCGACAGCGTGAGCAGTTCTTC. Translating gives CAWSQDRQREQFF.

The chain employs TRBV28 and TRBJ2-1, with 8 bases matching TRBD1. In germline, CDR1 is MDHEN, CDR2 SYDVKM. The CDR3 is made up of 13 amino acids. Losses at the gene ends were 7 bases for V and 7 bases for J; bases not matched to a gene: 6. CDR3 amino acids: CASTQGAENEQFF. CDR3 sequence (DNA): TGTGCCAGCACCCAGGGGGCTGAGAATGAGCAGTTCTTC.

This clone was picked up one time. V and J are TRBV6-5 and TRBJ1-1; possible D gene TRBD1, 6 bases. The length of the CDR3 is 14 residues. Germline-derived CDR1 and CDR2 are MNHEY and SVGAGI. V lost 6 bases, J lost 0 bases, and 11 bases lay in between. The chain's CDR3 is CASRSGQMNTEAFF. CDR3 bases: TGTGCCAGCAGAAGCGGACAGATGAACACTGAAGCTTTCTTT.